This T cell receptor (beta chain) was sequenced in a study of control samples from healthy donors and cancer patients. The repertoire was sequenced with immunoSEQ multiplex PCR; TCRdb's copy has only in-frame clones and lacks some. The table records 350,000 to 450,000 clones, more than 80% of them present only once. V was shortened by 5 bases and J by 4 bases, with 21 bases between the two germline ends. The CDR3 totals 18 residues. CDR1 and CDR2 from the germline V gene are MNHEY and SMNVEV (reference sequence). The source material was PBMCs. The chain combines TRBV27 with TRBJ2-6; the D gene is possibly TRBD2 (6 bases). This receptor was taken from a man aged 40-49 years with head and neck cancer. The CDR3 region is CASSLLLGGAAGANVLTF. CDR3 nucleotide sequence: TGTGCCAGCAGTCTACTCCTCGGGGGTGCGGCGGGGGCCAACGTCCTGACTTTC.